These T cell receptor beta chains were read from a single sample in a study of blood T cell repertoires in COVID-19. Repertoires were generated with immunoSEQ multiplex PCR, while TCRdb's copy carries only in-frame clones and drops some. The table records 330,000 or so clones, roughly 87% of them present only once. The source material was PBMCs or T cells enriched from blood (not recorded which). The source of these receptors is a woman in her thirties who had recovered from COVID-19. The CDR3 runs from the conserved cysteine through the conserved F or W. The D gene is left open where the match is weak. Some rows mark clone size as missing; the rest say once, few, many or name a class of expanded clone.

clone size,CDR3 length,J gene,V gene,D gene,CDR3 protein,CDR3 DNA
.,17,TRBJ1-5,TRBV7-9,TRBD1,CASSLGQGFGSNQPQHF,TGTGCCAGCAGCCTGGGACAGGGGTTTGGTAGCAATCAGCCCCAGCATTTT
.,13,TRBJ1-1,TRBV18,TRBD1,CASSPMGQALTFF,TGTGCCAGCTCACCAATGGGACAGGCCTTAACTTTCTTT
.,12,TRBJ2-1,TRBV5-4,.,CASSTLSNEQFF,TGTGCCAGCAGCACCCTTAGCAATGAGCAGTTCTTC
once,15,TRBJ2-2,TRBV19,TRBD2,CASSIESGGTGELFF,TGTGCCAGTAGTATAGAAAGCGGGGGGACCGGGGAGCTGTTTTTT
.,16,TRBJ2-7,TRBV5-1,TRBD1,CASSLAGGQGIYEQYF,TGCGCCAGCAGCTTGGCCGGGGGACAGGGAATCTACGAGCAGTACTTC
.,15,TRBJ2-2,TRBV7-9,TRBD1,CASSLADRATGELFF,TGTGCCAGCAGCTTAGCGGACAGGGCCACCGGGGAGCTGTTTTTT
.,16,TRBJ1-3,TRBV11-2,TRBD1,CASSLGGTGIGNTIYF,TGTGCCAGCAGCTTAGGAGGGACAGGGATCGGAAACACCATATATTTT
.,13,TRBJ1-2,TRBV6-5,.,CASNPAQVLSYTF,TGTGCCAGCAACCCTGCACAGGTCCTTAGCTACACCTTC
.,13,TRBJ1-1,TRBV12-3/TRBV12-4,TRBD1,CASSRGTEGQAFF,TGTGCCAGCAGCCGGGGGACAGAGGGCCAAGCTTTCTTT
once,13,TRBJ1-1,TRBV3-1/TRBV3-2,TRBD1,CASSQTGSGEAFF,TGTGCCAGCAGCCAGACAGGGTCCGGTGAAGCTTTCTTT
.,14,TRBJ1-2,TRBV10-3,.,CAISDVVAGNGYTF,TGTGCCATCAGTGACGTTGTGGCAGGCAATGGCTACACCTTC
.,14,TRBJ1-1,TRBV5-1,.,CASSLFTASGEAFF,TGCGCCAGCAGCTTGTTTACGGCCTCGGGTGAAGCTTTCTTT
.,18,TRBJ2-1,TRBV12-5,TRBD2,CASGLDSLGLETYREQFF,TGTGCTAGTGGTCTGGACAGCCTGGGACTAGAGACCTACCGCGAGCAGTTCTTC
.,11,TRBJ1-2,TRBV7-9,.,CASSSLVGYTF,TGTGCCAGCAGTAGTTTAGTTGGCTACACCTTC
medium-sized,16,TRBJ2-7,TRBV4-2,TRBD2,CASSQDGTSATYEQYF,TGTGCCAGCAGCCAAGACGGGACTAGCGCAACCTACGAGCAGTACTTC
.,15,TRBJ1-2,TRBV28,.,CASTSPGTGRSGYTF,TGTGCCAGCACCTCCCCGGGCACGGGGAGGTCTGGCTACACCTTC
.,16,TRBJ2-3,TRBV5-1,TRBD2,CASSLASGGRTDTQYF,TGCGCCAGCAGCTTGGCCAGCGGGGGCCGTACAGATACGCAGTATTTT
.,14,TRBJ2-7,TRBV19,TRBD1,CASSGGQVSYEQYF,TGTGCCAGTAGTGGGGGACAGGTCTCCTACGAGCAGTACTTC
once,13,TRBJ1-4,TRBV28,.,CASSSQGREKLFF,TGTGCCAGCAGTTCTCAGGGAAGAGAAAAACTGTTTTTT
.,13,TRBJ2-3,TRBV24-1,.,CATSIGSTDTQYF,TGTGCCACCAGTATTGGCTCCACAGATACGCAGTATTTT
.,16,TRBJ2-1,TRBV7-2,.,CASMDRGGGSYNEQFF,TGTGCCAGCATGGATAGGGGGGGTGGCTCCTACAATGAGCAGTTCTTC
.,14,TRBJ1-1,TRBV27,.,CASSLLTENTEAFF,TGTGCCAGCAGTCTTCTTACAGAGAACACTGAAGCTTTCTTT
.,13,TRBJ1-1,TRBV7-3,.,CASSLTYNTEAFF,TGTGCCAGCAGCTTAACTTATAACACTGAAGCTTTCTTT
.,13,TRBJ1-2,TRBV13,.,CASSWGEGVGYTF,TGTGCCAGCAGCTGGGGAGAGGGAGTTGGCTACACCTTC
.,14,TRBJ1-3,TRBV29-1,.,CSVRDTYSGNTIYF,TGCAGCGTCCGGGACACCTACTCTGGAAACACCATATATTTT
once,19,TRBJ2-2,TRBV24-1,TRBD2,CATSTGRGLAGVRTGELFF,TGTGCCACCTCAACGGGCAGGGGACTAGCGGGAGTACGGACCGGGGAGCTGTTTTTT
once,16,TRBJ1-3,TRBV5-1,TRBD1,CASSRGQVRSGNTIYF,TGCGCCAGCAGCCGGGGACAGGTTCGCTCTGGAAACACCATATATTTT
.,14,TRBJ2-1,TRBV10-2,TRBD2,CASSVSGEYNEQFF,TGCGCCAGCAGTGTTAGCGGGGAGTACAATGAGCAGTTCTTC
.,14,TRBJ1-2,TRBV6-5,TRBD1,CASNSGQGWKGYTF,TGTGCCAGCAACTCCGGACAGGGTTGGAAAGGCTACACCTTC
.,14,TRBJ2-7,TRBV5-6,TRBD2,CASSLQREGYEQYF,TGTGCCAGCAGCTTGCAGCGGGAGGGTTACGAGCAGTACTTC
.,13,TRBJ2-1,TRBV27,.,CASSLTENNEQFF,TGTGCCAGCAGTTTAACAGAGAACAATGAGCAGTTCTTC